This record covers a single TCR beta chain. This sample was taken from a study of blood T cell repertoires in COVID-19. Germline lookup yields CDR1 MGHRA and CDR2 YSYEKL. V shed 0 bases and J 5 bases; nucleotides not matched to a gene: 3. The CDR3 loop spans 14 amino acids. Only in-frame clones appear in the TCRdb table, and some are missing; sequencing was by immunoSEQ multiplex PCR. The sample has about 270,000 clones, 90% seen once. The material sequenced was PBMCs or T cells enriched from blood (not recorded which). This receptor was obtained from a woman in her 30s with acute COVID-19. The rearrangement uses TRBV4-1 and TRBJ1-1, with TRBD1 matching over 7 bases. DNA for the CDR3: TGCGCCAGCAGCCAAGACCACAGGGGAACTGAAGCTTTCTTT. Its protein product is CASSQDHRGTEAFF.